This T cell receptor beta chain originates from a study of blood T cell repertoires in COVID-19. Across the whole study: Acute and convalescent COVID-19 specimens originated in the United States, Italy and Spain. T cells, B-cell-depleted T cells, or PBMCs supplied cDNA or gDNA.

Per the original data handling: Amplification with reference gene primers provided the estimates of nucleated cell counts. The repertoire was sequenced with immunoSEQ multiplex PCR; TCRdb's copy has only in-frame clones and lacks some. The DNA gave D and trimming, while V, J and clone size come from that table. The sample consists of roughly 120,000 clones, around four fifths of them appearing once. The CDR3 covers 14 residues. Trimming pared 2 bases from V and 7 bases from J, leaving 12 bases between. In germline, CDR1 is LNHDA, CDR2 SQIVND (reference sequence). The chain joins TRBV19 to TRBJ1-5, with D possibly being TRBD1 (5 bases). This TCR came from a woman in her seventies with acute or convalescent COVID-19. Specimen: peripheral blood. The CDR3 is CASSIQGRGQPQHF. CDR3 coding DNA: TGTGCCAGTAGTATACAGGGTCGTGGGCAGCCCCAGCATTTT.